The 21 T cell receptor beta chains listed next were all sequenced from one sample in a study of blood T cell repertoires in COVID-19. Here immunoSEQ multiplex PCR was the method, and the copy in TCRdb shows in-frame clones only, minus some. The sample yields about 420,000 clones, roughly 90% seen once. The sample taken for sequencing was peripheral blood. These receptors originate from a man aged 18 to 30 with COVID-19, enrolled during active disease.

The chain combines TRBV6-1 with TRBJ2-7; 7 nucleotides align to TRBD1. V shed 3 bases, J shed 8 bases, and the junction held 10 bases outside the gene matches. The CDR3 extends over 14 amino acids. Per germline, CDR1 MNHNS and CDR2 SASEGT. As DNA, the CDR3 is TGTGCCAGCAGTGATGGGACAGCCCCTACGAAGCAGTACTTC. This gives the protein CASSDGTAPTKQYF.

The chain couples TRBV7-9 to TRBJ2-3; D may be TRBD1 (6 bases). Germline V lookup: CDR1 SEHNR, CDR2 FQNEAQ (reference sequence). The CDR3 contains 16 residues. The ends were cut back, 3 bases at V and 0 bases at J, with 13 bases in the middle. The CDR3 DNA reads as TGTGCCAGCAGCTTCCTAAGAGGGGGAAGCACAGATACGCAGTATTTT. Its translation: CASSFLRGGSTDTQYF.

The chain uses TRBV2 and TRBJ2-3, with 10 bases that match TRBD2. The V and J ends lost 6 bases and 4 bases, in that order; junction bases with no gene match: 10. The CDR3 has 16 residues. CDR1 is SNHLY, CDR2 FYNNEI, per germline. CDR3 DNA sequence: TGTGCCAGCAGAGCGGGACTAGCGTCCTCCGCAGATACGCAGTATTTT. It is translated as CASRAGLASSADTQYF.

The V gene is TRBV6-5, the J gene TRBJ1-1; no clear D. The CDR3 totals 15 residues. CDR1 and CDR2 from the germline V gene are MNHEY and SVGAGI. Between the trimmed V and J ends, which lost 0 bases and 5 bases, there was a span of 13 bases. This chain's CDR3 is CASSYSRVGQTEAFF. CDR3 nucleotides: TGTGCCAGCAGTTACTCCCGTGTGGGCCAAACTGAAGCTTTCTTT.

The V and J genes are TRBV18 and TRBJ2-6; D is ambiguous. From germline, CDR1 is KGHSH and CDR2 LQKENI. The CDR3 runs to 14 residues. Trimming pared 8 bases from V and 0 bases from J, leaving 8 bases between. CDR3 in amino acids: CASNQNSGANVLTF. The CDR3 DNA reads TGTGCCAGCAATCAGAACTCTGGGGCCAACGTCCTGACTTTC.

V and J are TRBV6-6 and TRBJ1-6; D is perhaps TRBD1 (5 bases). V was cut by 1 base and J by 6 bases, with 10 bases left in between. The CDR3 runs to 15 residues. CDR1 and CDR2 (germline): MNHNY, SVGAGI (reference sequence). This CDR3 is CASSYLGQINSPLHF. In DNA, the CDR3 is TGTGCCAGCAGTTACTTAGGACAAATTAATTCACCCCTCCACTTT.

The V call is TRBV11-2, the J call TRBJ2-7; 8 bases align to TRBD2. The junction had 6 bases not matched to a gene; V was cut back by 5 bases and J by 3 bases. Looked up from germline, CDR1 is SGHAT and CDR2 is FQNNGV. This CDR3 comprises 14 residues. CDR3 nucleotide sequence: TGTGCCAGCAGCCCCGGGACTAGAGGCTACGAGCAGTACTTC. Protein: CASSPGTRGYEQYF.

This clone occurred once. V usage is TRBV6-1 and J usage is TRBJ2-7; the match to TRBD2 covers 7 bases. Trimming took 3 bases from V and 4 from J; bases not matched to a gene: 9. Germline CDR1 reads MNHNS; CDR2 reads SASEGT. The CDR3 sequence is 15 residues long. CDR3 nucleotides: TGTGCCAGCAGTGAGGGGGGAGGGCCTTCTTACGAGCAGTACTTC. Translated: CASSEGGGPSYEQYF.

The gene calls are TRBV19 and TRBJ2-2; D perhaps matches TRBD2 (5 bases). Germline values: CDR1 LNHDA, CDR2 SQIVND (reference sequence). CDR3 length: 16 residues. With 1 base removed from V and 0 bases from J, the gap between germline ends came to 9 bases. The CDR3 region is CASSIAGRANTGELFF. DNA for the CDR3: TGTGCCAGTAGTATAGCTGGGCGGGCGAACACCGGGGAGCTGTTTTTT. Full variable domain (rest looked up from reference TRBV19 and TRBJ2-2): DGGITQSPKYLFRKEGQNVTLSCEQNLNHDAMYWYRQDPGQGLRLIYYSQIVNDFQKGDIAEGYSVSREKKESFPLTVTSAQKNPTAFYLCASSIAGRANTGELFFGEGSRLTVL.

This rearrangement joins TRBV3-1 (or the pseudogene TRBV3-2) to TRBJ2-1, with 7 bases aligning to TRBD1. Looked up from germline, CDR1 is LGHDT and CDR2 is YNNKEL (reference sequence). The trim removed 3 bases at V and 8 bases at J, leaving 1 base unmatched. The CDR3 spans 12 residues. CDR3 nucleotides: TGTGCCAGCAGCCAGACAGGGCATGAGCAGTTCTTC. It translates to CASSQTGHEQFF.

The rearrangement links TRBV6-5 to TRBJ2-2; 10 bases map to TRBD2. Germline CDR1 and CDR2: MNHEY and SVGAGI. CDR3 length: 15 residues. V trimming: 7 bases; J trimming: 4 bases; junction bases outside the gene matches: 6. CDR3 nucleotides: TGTGCCAGCACCCTAGCGGGGGCGCTCACCGGGGAGCTGTTTTTT. Protein sequence: CASTLAGALTGELFF.

The rearrangement links TRBV5-1 to TRBJ2-1; D is tentatively TRBD1 or TRBD2 (9 bases each). The CDR3 loop spans 19 amino acids. CDR1 and CDR2 from the germline V gene are SGHRS and YFSETQ. V was cut by 2 bases and J by 4 bases, with 25 bases left in between. Here the CDR3 reads CASSLPTDRGTSGYNEQFF. DNA for the CDR3: TGCGCCAGCAGCTTACCTACGGACAGGGGAACTAGCGGGTACAATGAGCAGTTCTTC.

This sequence joins TRBV20-1 and TRBJ2-5; D possibly corresponds to TRBD1 (6 bases). Germline CDR1 DFQATT, CDR2 SNEGSKA (reference sequence). The length of the CDR3 is 12 residues. The V gene lost 3 bases and the J gene lost 6 bases, with 11 bases spanning the gap. In DNA form, the CDR3 reads TGCAGTGCTAGTCTGGGGGCAAAGACCCAGTACTTC. Translation: CSASLGAKTQYF.

The genes are TRBV2 and TRBJ1-5; D might be TRBD1 (5 bases). Between the trimmed V and J ends, which lost 7 bases and 3 bases, there was a span of 10 bases. CDR1 SNHLY and CDR2 FYNNEI come from the germline V gene. The CDR3 length is 13 residues. The CDR3, as DNA: TGTGCCAGCACCCAAGGGGTCAATCAGCCCCAGCATTTT. As protein: CASTQGVNQPQHF.

This chain joins TRBV6-5 and TRBJ2-7; possible D gene TRBD1, 6 bases. CDR3 size: 15 residues. Trimming took 0 bases from V and 0 from J, leaving 9 bases between them. Germline V gene lookup returns CDR1 MNHEY and CDR2 SVGAGI. Written as DNA, the CDR3 is TGTGCCAGCAGTTACTCTAGCAGGGGCTCCTACGAGCAGTACTTC. Translated: CASSYSSRGSYEQYF.

V usage is TRBV12-3 or TRBV12-4 and J usage is TRBJ2-1; weak D call: TRBD2 (5 bases). The CDR3 is 13 amino acids. With 5 bases removed from V and 15 bases from J, the gap between germline ends came to 20 bases. The CDR3 reads CASSPGLASQVFF. The CDR3 DNA reads as TGTGCCAGCAGTCCGGGCTTGGCTAGCCAGGTGTTCTTC.

This clone was counted only a few times. The chain links TRBV19 to TRBJ1-5, with D unclear. Germline V gives CDR1 LNHDA, CDR2 SQIVND (reference sequence). V dropped 6 bases and J dropped 4 bases, with 16 bases sitting between them. The length of the CDR3 is 15 residues. CDR3 in DNA: TGTGCCAGTAGACCCGACACGACCCTTAATCAGCCCCAGCATTTT. Its protein is CASRPDTTLNQPQHF.

The count of this clone is one. The V gene is TRBV28, the J gene TRBJ2-4; tentatively, D is TRBD2 (6 bases). This CDR3 spans 13 amino acids. The germline V and J ends were trimmed by 4 bases and 12 bases, with 16 bases remaining between them. CDR1 MDHEN and CDR2 SYDVKM come from the germline V gene. CDR3 DNA: TGTGCCAGCAGTTCCTCGGGACTGCTTTATCAGTACTTC. This encodes CASSSSGLLYQYF.

The chain uses TRBV19 and TRBJ2-7, with 9 bases fitting TRBD1. The CDR3 has 20 amino acids. CDR1 and CDR2 from the germline V gene are LNHDA and SQIVND (reference sequence). V dropped 3 bases and J dropped 1; count of bases not matched to a gene: 19. Here the CDR3 DNA reads TGTGCCAGTAGTATTCGAAGGGGGTCGGGGGGACAGGGTGAATCCTACGAGCAGTACTTC. Its translation: CASSIRRGSGGQGESYEQYF.

V is TRBV18 and J is TRBJ2-2; 7 bases line up with TRBD1. The germline V gene encodes CDR1 KGHSH and CDR2 LQKENI. The V segment lost 2 bases and the J segment 4 bases; nucleotides outside the gene matches: 7. CDR3 length: 16 residues. CDR3 residues: CASSPADRVSTGELFF. The CDR3 DNA follows: TGTGCCAGCTCACCAGCAGACAGGGTGAGCACCGGGGAGCTGTTTTTT.

This clone was observed a single time. J is TRBJ2-2 and V is TRBV19, with D maybe TRBD1 (5 bases). Between the trimmed V and J ends, which lost 5 bases and 3 bases, there was a span of 13 bases. CDR1 and CDR2 (germline): LNHDA, SQIVND (reference sequence). The length of the CDR3 is 15 residues. DNA of the CDR3: TGTGCCAGTAGTCGTACAGGTGGCGACACCGGGGAGCTGTTTTTT. Its translation: CASSRTGGDTGELFF.